This section outlines one T cell receptor (beta chain) sequence together with its context. What it recognizes is unknown. CD4+ T cells specific for antigen were expanded with viral peptide pools by the ViraFEST assay before sequencing. Subsequent to a culture period of around eleven days, CD4+ T cells were isolated. Two doses of BNT162b2 or mRNA-1273 vaccine were administered to participants. Testing of the vaccine recipients showed negative nucleocapsid antibodies and no prior SARS-CoV-2 infection. Cultures of approximately 2.1 million PBMC per well contained approximately 10 IU/ml IL-2 plus 10 ug/ml peptides. On day 3 and again on day 7, half the medium was replaced with IL-2 medium. Some clones are missing from TCRdb's copy, which holds only in-frame ones; the method was immunoSEQ multiplex PCR. The sample shows tens of thousands of clones, roughly 80% of them seen only once. The sample comes from a study of vaccination effects on CD4 cells after COVID-19.

Study outcomes and limitations: Long after vaccination, the clones induced by infection and by vaccine shrank markedly in size.

The CDR3 is 15 amino acids. Between the trimmed V and J ends, which lost 0 bases and 7 bases, there was a span of 15 bases. Germline CDR1 reads SGHDN; CDR2 reads FVKESK. The chain is built from TRBV14 and TRBJ1-1; possible D gene TRBD1, 5 bases. This TCR was recovered from a human donor who received a COVID-19 vaccine. The specimen comprised CD4+ T cells from PBMCs cultured with HCoV-229E spike peptides, sampled after COVID-19 vaccination. The CDR3 nucleotides read TGTGCCAGCAGCCAAGAGTTGGGGCTACTCGATGAAGCTTTCTTT. Its translation is CASSQELGLLDEAFF.